This entry lists 28 T cell receptor beta chains sequenced from one sample in a study of T-cell reconstitution after alpha-beta-depleted transplantation in children. Researchers prepared the TCRbeta library using unique molecular identifiers, the study reports. TCRdb itself ran the PCR reads through MiXCR, one entry per CDR3 protein. The sample lists some 460,000 distinct CDR3 sequences; 15% to 20% were seen once. The sample here was PBMCs, mostly from graft donor cells, taken 360 days after TCRalphabeta/CD19-depleted stem cell transplant. All receptors come from a boy younger than two who had a stem cell transplant for Wiskott-Aldrich syndrome, so the T cells may come from the graft donor.

This clonotype was counted between two and nine times. The rearrangement links TRBV5-5 to TRBJ2-1; 9 bases are a match to TRBD2. The CDR3 extends over 14 amino acids. V dropped 0 bases and J dropped 10; count of bases not matched to a gene: 5. Germline CDR1 reads SGHKS; CDR2 reads YYEKEE (reference sequence). CDR3 DNA sequence: TGTGCCAGCAGCTTGGCGGGACTAGCAGGGGAGCAGTTCTTC. Translation: CASSLAGLAGEQFF. Variable domain in full (rest from reference TRBV5-5 and TRBJ2-1): DAGVTQSPTHLIKTRGQQVTLRCSPISGHKSVSWYQQVLGQGPQFIFQYYEKEERGRGNFPDRFSARQFPNYSSELNVNALLLGDSALYLCASSLAGLAGEQFFGPGTRLTVL.

The sample holds many counts of this clonotype. The chain is built from TRBV12-3 or TRBV12-4 and TRBJ1-1, with D tentatively TRBD1 (6 bases). V lost 6 bases and J lost 1, with 12 bases in between. This CDR3 is 14 amino acids long. CDR3 protein: CASRRQATNTEAFF. For the CDR3, the DNA is TGTGCCAGCAGAAGACAGGCGACGAACACTGAAGCTTTCTTT.

The rearrangement uses TRBV5-1 and TRBJ2-3, with D uncertain. CDR1 is SGHRS and CDR2 is YFSETQ in the germline V gene. V gave up 0 bases and J gave up 0 bases, with 14 bases separating them. The CDR3 has 17 amino acids. CDR3 region: CASSLGLQPRSTDTQYF. The DNA of the CDR3 is TGCGCCAGCAGCTTGGGTTTACAGCCAAGAAGCACAGATACGCAGTATTTT.

The chain joins TRBV12-3 or TRBV12-4 to TRBJ2-5; unclear D gene. CDR3 size: 11 residues. Trimming stripped 8 bases from V and 5 bases from J, with 9 bases between. CDR3 nucleotides: TGTGCCAGCGGGTTTCGGGAGACCCAGTACTTC. As protein: CASGFRETQYF.

This clonotype was found a few times. This rearrangement joins TRBV2 to TRBJ2-7; 10 nucleotides match TRBD1. The CDR3 spans 15 residues. Germline trimming cut 3 bases from V and 2 bases from J; bases unmatched to any gene: 4. CDR1 and CDR2 from the germline V gene are SNHLY and FYNNEI. The CDR3 reads CASSEGTGATYEQYF. Written as DNA, the CDR3 is TGTGCCAGCAGTGAGGGGACAGGGGCTACCTACGAGCAGTACTTC.

This clonotype has only a few counts. The chain is built from TRBV30 and TRBJ2-3; 9 bases align to TRBD2. Germline trimming cut 5 bases from V and 0 bases from J; bases unmatched to any gene: 9. CDR1 is GTSNPN and CDR2 is SVGIG in the germline V gene (reference sequence). CDR3 length equals 16 residues. The CDR3 bases are TGTGCCTGGGGGCAGCGGGAGGTCCTTAGCACAGATACGCAGTATTTT. Protein sequence: CAWGQREVLSTDTQYF.

V gene TRBV4-1 combines with J gene TRBJ1-6, with TRBD1 identical over 9 bases. The CDR3 length is 17 residues. With 2 bases clipped from V and 6 bases from J, the junction kept 8 bases outside the gene matches. Germline CDR1 is MGHRA and CDR2 is YSYEKL. The CDR3 sequence: CASSQPPGQGLNSPLHF. The CDR3 bases are TGCGCCAGCAGCCAACCCCCGGGACAGGGTCTTAATTCACCCCTCCACTTT.

This chain links TRBV20-1 with TRBJ1-6, with TRBD1 matching over 7 bases. Germline loops: CDR1 DFQATT, CDR2 SNEGSKA (reference sequence). V dropped 5 bases and J dropped 7; count of bases not matched to a gene: 11. The CDR3 consists of 15 residues. CDR3 coding DNA: TGCAGTGCTTACCCGCGAGACAGGGCAAATTCACCCCTCCACTTT. The encoded protein is CSAYPRDRANSPLHF.

This clonotype showed up just a few times. V is TRBV2 and J is TRBJ2-1, with 15 bases fitting TRBD2. The J segment lost 2 bases and the V segment lost 8 bases, leaving 7 bases of the junction unmatched. This CDR3 region has 17 residues. CDR1 SNHLY and CDR2 FYNNEI come from the germline V gene. The DNA of the CDR3 is TGTGCCAGCCTGAAAGGACTAGCGGGAGGGCCCTACAATGAGCAGTTCTTC. Protein sequence: CASLKGLAGGPYNEQFF. Filled out from reference TRBV2 and TRBJ2-1, the complete variable domain reads EPEVTQTPSHQVTQMGQEVILRCVPISNHLYFYWYRQILGQKVEFLVSFYNNEISEKSEIFDDQFSVERPDGSNFTLKIRSTKLEDSAMYFCASLKGLAGGPYNEQFFGPGTRLTVL.

The chain has TRBV7-6 and TRBJ2-5; 7 bases line up with TRBD1. Germline V gene sequence: CDR1 SGHVS, CDR2 FNYEAQ. The CDR3 is 13 residues long. Trimming cost V 3 bases and J 4 bases; bases outside gene matches: 2. The CDR3: CASSFDRAETQYF. CDR3 nucleotide sequence: TGTGCCAGCAGCTTCGACAGGGCAGAGACCCAGTACTTC.

The chain carries TRBV4-3 and TRBJ2-5; D may be TRBD1 or TRBD2 (5 bases each). The CDR3 spans 15 residues. Between the trimmed V and J ends, which lost 1 base and 4 bases, there was a span of 13 bases. Per germline, CDR1 LGHNA and CDR2 YSLEER. The CDR3 sequence is CASSQGKGRGETQYF. The CDR3 region has the DNA TGCGCCAGCAGCCAAGGAAAGGGACGGGGAGAGACCCAGTACTTC.

This clonotype has a count of ten or more. The genes are TRBV6-1 and TRBJ2-7, with 10 bases identical to TRBD1. Trimming removed 5 bases from V and 6 bases from J; junction bases left unmatched: 4. The CDR3 is made up of 13 amino acids. Germline loops: CDR1 MNHNS, CDR2 SASEGT. DNA of the CDR3: TGTGCCAGCAGTCTGGGACAGGGGTTCGAGCAGTACTTC. Translated: CASSLGQGFEQYF.

This clonotype has more than one count but fewer than ten. The CDR3 region is CASRYYHRGHTEAFF. CDR3 coding DNA: TGTGCCAGCAGATACTACCACAGGGGGCACACTGAAGCTTTCTTT. The chain carries TRBV27 and TRBJ1-1; TRBD1 agrees at 9 bases. The length of the CDR3 is 15 residues. Trimming at V came to 6 bases and at J to 3 bases, leaving 8 bases not matched to a gene. Germline CDR1 and CDR2: MNHEY and SMNVEV (reference sequence).

This clonotype was counted many times. The chain recombines TRBV18 with TRBJ2-2; D remains unclear. The CDR3 runs to 15 residues. V was cut by 2 bases and J by 6 bases, with 13 bases left in between. Germline V gives CDR1 KGHSH, CDR2 LQKENI. The CDR3 spells CASSPIRQAPGELFF. The CDR3 coding sequence is TGTGCCAGCTCACCAATCCGGCAGGCCCCCGGGGAGCTGTTTTTT. Together with reference TRBV18 and TRBJ2-2, the CDR3 gives the full variable domain: NAGVMQNPRHLVRRRGQEARLRCSPMKGHSHVYWYRQLPEEGLKFMVYLQKENIIDESGMPKERFSAEFPKEGPSILRIQQVVRGDSAAYFCASSPIRQAPGELFFGEGSRLTVL.

This sequence joins TRBV20-1 and TRBJ2-3, with 11 bases matching TRBD2. Germline lookup yields CDR1 DFQATT and CDR2 SNEGSKA (reference sequence). CDR3 length: 16 residues. With 4 bases clipped from V and 8 bases from J, the junction kept 14 bases outside the gene matches. As DNA, the CDR3 is TGCAGTGCTACCCTTACTAGCGGGGGCCACCGGGGTACGCAGTATTTT. Encoded protein: CSATLTSGGHRGTQYF.

This clonotype has just a few counts. The chain joins TRBV7-8 to TRBJ2-2; no reliable D call. Looked up from germline, CDR1 is SGHVS and CDR2 is FQNEAQ. The CDR3 extends over 16 amino acids. V was pared by 3 bases and J by 3 bases, with 14 bases between. CDR3 sequence: CASSFPDWLDTGELFF. The CDR3 coding sequence is TGTGCCAGCAGCTTCCCCGACTGGCTGGACACCGGGGAGCTGTTTTTT.

Only a few counts were recorded for this clonotype. The chain couples TRBV4-3 to TRBJ2-5; D may be TRBD1 (6 bases). Per the germline V gene, CDR1 is LGHNA and CDR2 is YSLEER. V shed 1 base and J shed 5 bases, with 11 bases lying between them. This CDR3 is built from 14 residues. Here the CDR3 reads CASSQAQGTETQYF. CDR3 bases: TGCGCCAGCAGCCAAGCACAGGGAACGGAGACCCAGTACTTC.

The chain has TRBV20-1 and TRBJ2-5, with 11 bases that match TRBD2. The CDR3 contains 15 residues. The J segment lost 4 bases and the V segment lost 0 bases, leaving 4 bases of the junction unmatched. The germline V gene has CDR1 DFQATT and CDR2 SNEGSKA (reference sequence). The CDR3 sequence is CSARDSGGAVETQYF. The CDR3, as DNA: TGCAGTGCTAGAGATAGCGGGGGGGCCGTAGAGACCCAGTACTTC.

This chain uses TRBV12-3 or TRBV12-4 with TRBJ2-1; maybe TRBD2 (5 bases). Trimming stripped 1 base from V and 3 bases from J, with 10 bases between. This CDR3 is 15 amino acids long. The CDR3 loop reads CASSLGSGFYNEQFF. As DNA, the CDR3 is TGTGCCAGCAGTTTAGGAAGCGGATTCTACAATGAGCAGTTCTTC.

This clonotype was recorded a few times. This chain links TRBV7-2 with TRBJ2-5; D gene unclear. The germline V gene has CDR1 SGHTA and CDR2 FQGNSA. The CDR3 length is 11 residues. The V end lost 3 bases, the J end lost 7 bases, and 6 bases lay between the germline ends. CDR3 protein: CASSLVVTQYF. The DNA of the CDR3 is TGTGCCAGCAGCTTGGTCGTGACCCAGTACTTC.

This clonotype turned up a few times. The chain uses TRBV20-1 and TRBJ2-7, with D possibly being TRBD2 (6 bases). The V gene lost 6 bases and the J gene lost 4 bases, with 16 bases spanning the gap. The CDR3 is 13 residues long. Germline assignment: CDR1 DFQATT and CDR2 SNEGSKA (reference sequence). The CDR3 bases are TGCAGTGCCGCGGGGCGGGGCTTGTACGAGCAGTACTTC. It yields the protein CSAAGRGLYEQYF.

This clonotype was counted between two and nine times. The chain recombines TRBV5-6 with TRBJ2-5; D not certain. Germline V gene sequence: CDR1 SGHDT, CDR2 YYEEEE. The CDR3 is 13 residues long. The V end was cut by 3 bases, the J end by 4 bases, with 10 bases between. The CDR3 nucleotides are TGTGCCAGCAGCTCTGGCCTAGGAGAGACCCAGTACTTC. This codes for CASSSGLGETQYF.

The gene calls are TRBV5-1 and TRBJ2-2; TRBD2 matches 7 bases. Per the germline V gene, CDR1 is SGHRS and CDR2 is YFSETQ. The ends lost 4 bases at V and 5 bases at J; junction bases unmatched: 2. This CDR3 has 13 amino acids. CDR3: CASSPGLTGELFF. The CDR3 nucleotides are TGCGCCAGCAGCCCGGGACTAACCGGGGAGCTGTTTTTT.

This clonotype occurred many times. V and J are TRBV5-1 and TRBJ2-4; D gene unclear. Germline V gene data show CDR1 as SGHRS and CDR2 as YFSETQ. The length of the CDR3 is 13 residues. V lost 0 bases and J 5 bases, leaving 6 bases between the germline ends. CDR3 residues: CASSLVGENIQYF. The CDR3 DNA is TGCGCCAGCAGCTTGGTTGGGGAAAACATTCAGTACTTC.

This clonotype was seen at least ten times. The rearrangement links TRBV18 to TRBJ1-6; D is unclear. V was shortened by 2 bases and J by 6 bases, with 8 bases between the two germline ends. Germline CDR1 reads KGHSH; CDR2 reads LQKENI. This CDR3 region has 14 residues. For the CDR3, the DNA is TGTGCCAGCTCACCAGGGTCGGGTAATTCACCCCTCCACTTT. Translation gives CASSPGSGNSPLHF.

The sample holds a few counts of this clonotype. The V and J genes are TRBV5-1 and TRBJ2-7; D uncertain. The V gene's germline CDR1 is SGHRS and CDR2 YFSETQ. The ends were cut back, 0 bases at V and 2 bases at J, with 18 bases in the middle. This CDR3 spans 17 amino acids. The CDR3: CASSLETFRRPTYEQYF. CDR3 DNA sequence: TGCGCCAGCAGCTTGGAAACATTCCGGCGCCCGACCTACGAGCAGTACTTC.

This clonotype was detected a few times. A junction boundary mismatches the germline segment, possibly from a read error. V and J are TRBV29-1 and TRBJ2-7; D is undetermined. The germline CDR1 and CDR2 sequences are SQVTM and ANQGSEA. This CDR3 is 13 amino acids long. Here the CDR3 DNA reads TGCAGCGTTGGCCAATTGAGCTCCAACGAGCAGTACTTC. Protein: CSVGQLSSNEQYF.

This clonotype was counted between two and nine times. The chain uses TRBV5-1 and TRBJ2-7; a weak D match, TRBD1 (6 bases). V dropped 0 bases and J dropped 2 bases, with 15 bases sitting between them. The length of the CDR3 is 16 residues. CDR1 and CDR2 (germline): SGHRS, YFSETQ. In DNA form, the CDR3 reads TGCGCCAGCAGCTTGGCCTTGGGGAAGGGGGCCTACGAGCAGTACTTC. Its translation is CASSLALGKGAYEQYF.